Detailed here is one TCR beta chain. Genomic DNA of every subset was divided equally among multiple immunoSEQ plates. Sequencing used immunoSEQ multiplex PCR; TCRdb keeps in-frame clones, though not all of them. The sample yields some 1.4 million clones, roughly 96% seen once. The sample comes from a study of shared clonotypes between healthy human individuals. This CDR3 region has 15 residues. Deletions cut 2 bases from V and 11 bases from J, with 22 bases between. From germline, CDR1 is SGHRS and CDR2 YFSETQ. This receptor was obtained from a man aged 30 to 45 in good health. V is TRBV5-1 and J is TRBJ1-1, with a possible D match to TRBD1 (6 bases). The sample was naive CD4+ T cells sorted from blood. This sample's subset: CD45RA+ positively selected. In nucleotides, the CDR3 is TGCGCCAGCAGCTTCGGTGGCAATCCACAGGGTGAGGCTTTCTTT. Translated, it gives CASSFGGNPQGEAFF.